These 27 T cell receptor beta chains originate from one sample sequenced in a study of regulatory T cells in long-lasting Graves disease. Time point of the sample: newly diagnosed GD, antithyroid drugs for less than 3 months. Making the TCR library involved RNA that had been extracted from PBMCs. Combining iRepertoire HTBI primers with Arm-PCR of CDR3 regions, the authors built TCR beta libraries. One entry per CDR3 protein, called by TCRdb with MiXCR from the multiplex PCR reads. The sample lists approximately 440,000 distinct CDR3 sequences; roughly 17% were seen once. This same sample was also part of a study on T cells in Graves' hyperthyroidism and ophthalmopathy.

The sample consisted of peripheral blood mononuclear cells (PBMCs), taken at new diagnosis, from a patient treated with antithyroid drugs. These receptors were collected from a man aged 35 to 55 with Graves disease.

The sample holds many counts of this clonotype. The V gene is TRBV12-3 or TRBV12-4, the J gene TRBJ2-2, with 12 bases lining up with TRBD2. The CDR3 is 17 amino acids. V lost 1 base, J lost 5 bases, and 5 bases stayed unmatched. CDR3 bases: TGTGCCAGCAGTTTAGGACTAGCGGGAGTGAGAACCGGGGAGCTGTTTTTT. It encodes CASSLGLAGVRTGELFF.

At least ten counts were recorded for this clonotype. This chain joins TRBV29-1 and TRBJ1-1; D is unresolved. From germline, CDR1 is SQVTM and CDR2 ANQGSEA. V lost 6 bases and J 1 base, leaving 6 bases between the germline ends. The CDR3 is made up of 11 amino acids. DNA for the CDR3: TGCAGCGTCAGTAAGAACACTGAAGCTTTCTTT. This gives the protein CSVSKNTEAFF.

The table lists this clonotype with many counts. V and J are TRBV6-2 or TRBV6-3 and TRBJ2-7; D might be TRBD1 or TRBD2, each matching 7 bases. V gave up 6 bases and J gave up 6 bases, with 21 bases separating them. Germline V gene sequence: CDR1 MNHEY, CDR2 SVGEGT. The CDR3 length is 15 residues. Written as DNA, the CDR3 is TGTGCCAGCAGCCCTATGAAGTTCAGGGGGGGCGAGCAGTACTTC. It is translated as CASSPMKFRGGEQYF.

The chain has TRBV7-9 and TRBJ2-3; 7 bases match TRBD2. Germline CDR1 reads SEHNR; CDR2 reads FQNEAQ (reference sequence). Trimming removed 7 bases from V and 6 bases from J; junction bases left unmatched: 19. The CDR3 is 17 amino acids. The CDR3 reads CASTPEVASGHGDTQYF. The DNA for the CDR3 is TGTGCCAGCACTCCAGAGGTGGCTAGCGGTCATGGGGATACGCAGTATTTT.

The CDR3 DNA follows: TGTGCCACCAGTGATTGGCCCATCGGGGAGCTGTTTTTT. Translation gives CATSDWPIGELFF. The rearrangement links TRBV24-1 to TRBJ2-2; D uncertain. The V gene's germline CDR1 is KGHDR and CDR2 SFDVKD. Trimming cost V 2 bases and J 7 bases, with 7 bases left between them. This CDR3 is 13 amino acids long.

In regard to this clonotype: A much larger clone lies a single base off, so this may be a read error. The CDR3 loop is CSGNARTGYNEQFF. The CDR3 nucleotides are TGCAGCGGGAACGCCAGGACAGGATACAATGAGCAGTTCTTC. J is TRBJ2-1 and V is TRBV29-1; 7 bases agree with TRBD1. Per the germline V gene, CDR1 is SQVTM and CDR2 is ANQGSEA. This CDR3 is built from 14 residues. V shed 7 bases and J 4 bases; nucleotides not matched to a gene: 10.

Notes on this clonotype: The junction differs from germline at one of its ends, possibly a read error. The chain couples TRBV28 to TRBJ1-4; D not certain. Germline V CDR1 and CDR2: MDHEN, SYDVKM. The CDR3 is 13 residues long. Here the CDR3 DNA reads TGTGCCAGCAACGCGGGGAAGATTGAAAAACTGTCTTTT. Its protein is CASNAGKIEKLSF.

This clonotype was observed many times. This chain uses TRBV28 with TRBJ2-7; tentative D call: TRBD2 (7 bases). Trimming pared 4 bases from V and 0 bases from J, leaving 19 bases between. The CDR3 covers 17 residues. The germline V gene encodes CDR1 MDHEN and CDR2 SYDVKM. The CDR3 nucleotides are TGTGCCAGCAGTTCGAAGGGCCAGGGGACTAACTCCTACGAGCAGTACTTC. Translating gives CASSSKGQGTNSYEQYF. Full variable domain (outside the CDR3, taken from reference TRBV28 and TRBJ2-7): DVKVTQSSRYLVKRTGEKVFLECVQDMDHENMFWYRQDPGLGLRLIYFSYDVKMKEKGDIPEGYSVSREKKERFSLILESASTNQTSMYLCASSSKGQGTNSYEQYFGPGTRLTVT.

This clonotype was observed at least ten times. This chain links TRBV28 with TRBJ1-5; D is ambiguous. The CDR3 loop spans 15 amino acids. The germline V and J ends were trimmed by 5 bases and 5 bases, with 16 bases remaining between them. Germline CDR1 is MDHEN and CDR2 is SYDVKM. CDR3 protein: CASSPRIGSDQPQHF. The CDR3 DNA follows: TGTGCCAGCAGTCCGCGTATCGGGTCAGATCAGCCCCAGCATTTT.

This clonotype appeared many times. The CDR3 spells CSARLAGGPNEQYF. CDR3 sequence (DNA): TGCAGTGCTCGCCTAGCGGGAGGGCCGAACGAGCAGTACTTC. The chain recombines TRBV20-1 with TRBJ2-7; 12 nucleotides agree with TRBD2. The V and J ends lost 5 bases and 5 bases, in that order; junction bases with no gene match: 7. This CDR3 comprises 14 residues. Germline V CDR1 and CDR2: DFQATT, SNEGSKA (reference sequence).

This clonotype showed up just a few times. The rearrangement joins TRBV27 to TRBJ2-7, with TRBD1 matching 7 bases. Trimming cost V 3 bases and J 6 bases; bases outside gene matches: 5. The CDR3 is made up of 13 amino acids. Germline CDR1 is MNHEY and CDR2 is SMNVEV (reference sequence). The CDR3 DNA reads as TGTGCCAGCAGTTTGGGACAGTCGGGCGAGCAGTACTTC. Its protein is CASSLGQSGEQYF.

This clonotype was counted ten times or more. This sequence joins TRBV5-1 and TRBJ2-1; TRBD1 aligns across 8 bases. J gave up 8 bases and V 7 bases, and 11 bases lay outside the gene matches. The CDR3 length is 14 residues. Germline assignment: CDR1 SGHRS and CDR2 YFSETQ. CDR3 sequence reads: CASRPGQVRHEQFF. Here the CDR3 DNA reads TGCGCCAGCCGGCCGGGACAGGTGAGGCATGAGCAGTTCTTC.

This clonotype appeared many times. This chain uses TRBV20-1 with TRBJ2-7, with TRBD1 as a possible D gene (6 bases). The CDR3 loop spans 14 amino acids. V was shortened by 1 base and J by 2 bases, with 12 bases between the two germline ends. Germline V gives CDR1 DFQATT, CDR2 SNEGSKA (reference sequence). CDR3 amino acids: CSARGGQGPYEQYF. The CDR3 DNA reads as TGCAGTGCTAGAGGGGGCCAGGGGCCCTACGAGCAGTACTTC.

There are many counts of this clonotype. The rearrangement uses TRBV20-1 and TRBJ1-1; D unresolved. From germline, CDR1 is DFQATT and CDR2 SNEGSKA (reference sequence). V was pared by 4 bases and J by 2 bases, with 8 bases between. The CDR3 covers 12 residues. The CDR3 reads CSATTVNTEAFF. In DNA, the CDR3 is TGCAGTGCTACCACAGTTAACACTGAAGCTTTCTTT.

The V call is TRBV10-1, the J call TRBJ2-5, with TRBD2 identical over 9 bases. The DNA matches TRBJ2-7 better at its end, which makes the J call doubtful. Germline V CDR1 and CDR2: WNHNN, SYGVQD (reference sequence). The CDR3 consists of 16 residues. The CDR3 region is CASSDRRGLAPYEQYF. The CDR3 nucleotides read TGCGCCAGCAGTGACCGGAGGGGACTAGCCCCCTACGAGCAGTACTTC.

This clonotype has a handful of counts. The rearrangement uses TRBV10-3 and TRBJ2-2; D is ambiguous. CDR3 length: 13 residues. The V gene's germline CDR1 is ENHRY and CDR2 SYGVKD. The germline V and J ends were trimmed by 6 bases and 5 bases, with 10 bases remaining between them. CDR3 sequence: CAIRGSSTGELFF. The CDR3, as DNA: TGTGCCATCAGGGGCTCTTCGACCGGGGAGCTGTTTTTT.

In the case of this clonotype: The junction shows a germline mismatch at one end, possibly a read error. The chain couples TRBV15 to TRBJ2-2; 8 positions match TRBD1. Germline V gives CDR1 LNHNV, CDR2 YYDKDF (reference sequence). The CDR3 runs to 15 residues. CDR3: CATCRGDRSTGELFF. The DNA for the CDR3 is TGTGCCACCTGCAGAGGGGACAGGAGCACCGGGGAGCTGTTTTTT.

V usage is TRBV7-6 and J usage is TRBJ2-3; 9 bases match TRBD2. The germline gives CDR1 SGHVS, CDR2 FNYEAQ. The junction had 7 bases not matched to a gene; V was cut back by 5 bases and J by 4 bases. CDR3 size: 15 residues. This chain's CDR3 is CASSAAGTSPDTQYF. Written as DNA, the CDR3 is TGTGCCAGCAGCGCGGCCGGGACTAGCCCAGATACGCAGTATTTT.

The chain links TRBV5-1 to TRBJ2-6; TRBD1 might be the D (5 bases). Looked up from germline, CDR1 is SGHRS and CDR2 is YFSETQ. The CDR3 totals 17 residues. Between the trimmed V and J ends, which lost 4 bases and 4 bases, there was a span of 18 bases. The CDR3 bases are TGCGCCAGCAGCGGAATCGACAGACGCTCCGGGGCCAACGTCCTGACTTTC. Translated: CASSGIDRRSGANVLTF.

This chain links TRBV7-9 with TRBJ2-1; 7 bases are shared with TRBD2. The CDR3 loop spans 14 amino acids. From germline, CDR1 is SEHNR and CDR2 FQNEAQ (reference sequence). The J segment lost 7 bases and the V segment lost 4 bases, leaving 7 bases of the junction unmatched. CDR3 protein: CASSSRTRVNEQFF. Written as DNA, the CDR3 is TGTGCCAGCAGCTCCCGGACTAGAGTTAATGAGCAGTTCTTC.

The chain uses TRBV6-9 and TRBJ1-5, with D maybe TRBD1 (5 bases). CDR3 length: 15 amino acids. Germline lookup yields CDR1 MNHGY and CDR2 SVAAGI. V lost 3 bases to trimming and J lost 1 base, with 10 bases between them. The CDR3 here is CASSYGGRSNQPQHF. The CDR3 coding sequence is TGTGCCAGCAGTTACGGGGGAAGAAGCAATCAGCCCCAGCATTTT.

This clonotype was seen at least ten times. The chain couples TRBV29-1 to TRBJ2-3; no firm D call. The germline V gene has CDR1 SQVTM and CDR2 ANQGSEA. The CDR3 consists of 14 residues. The ends were cut back, 7 bases at V and 1 base at J, with 15 bases in the middle. DNA for the CDR3: TGCAGCGCGAGGCTTGGAGCTCGCACAGATACGCAGTATTTT. Amino acid sequence: CSARLGARTDTQYF.

The chain recombines TRBV4-1 with TRBJ2-4; D may correspond to TRBD1 or TRBD2 (5 bases each). The germline V gene encodes CDR1 MGHRA and CDR2 YSYEKL. The CDR3 covers 18 residues. The V end lost 0 bases, the J end lost 0 bases, and 15 bases lay between the germline ends. CDR3 sequence: CASSQDQGGGRAKNIQYF. In nucleotides, the CDR3 is TGCGCCAGCAGCCAAGATCAAGGTGGGGGACGAGCCAAAAACATTCAGTACTTC.

With regard to this clonotype: This could be a read error, since a much larger clone is one nucleotide away. The chain uses TRBV28 and TRBJ2-7, with TRBD2 identical over 10 bases. The CDR3 sequence is 16 residues long. Germline values: CDR1 MDHEN, CDR2 SYDVKM. CDR3 protein: CVSSLASGSPSYEQYF. DNA of the CDR3: TGTGTCAGCAGTTTAGCTAGCGGGAGTCCGTCCTACGAGCAGTACTTC.

The sample holds many counts of this clonotype. V usage is TRBV7-3 and J usage is TRBJ2-5; unclear D gene. The CDR3 runs to 14 residues. Germline V lookup: CDR1 SGHTA, CDR2 FQGTGA. Trimming shortened V by 0 bases and J by 2 bases, and 7 bases separated the two germline ends. CDR3 in DNA: TGTGCCAGCAGCTTAACGAACGGACAAGAGACCCAGTACTTC. Translated: CASSLTNGQETQYF.

This clonotype was counted at least ten times. CDR3 region: CASSSSGIRSTDTQYF. The CDR3 DNA sequence: TGTGCCAGCAGTTCTAGCGGGATACGGAGCACAGATACGCAGTATTTT. The chain recombines TRBV28 with TRBJ2-3; 9 bases are shared with TRBD2. This CDR3 region has 16 residues. The trim removed 4 bases at V and 0 bases at J, leaving 5 bases unmatched. Germline V lookup: CDR1 MDHEN, CDR2 SYDVKM.

There are many counts of this clonotype. The V and J genes are TRBV7-3 and TRBJ1-5, with a weak D call TRBD1 (5 bases). Germline V CDR1 and CDR2: SGHTA, FQGTGA. The CDR3 sequence is 14 residues long. V dropped 4 bases and J dropped 5 bases, with 12 bases sitting between them. CDR3 sequence (DNA): TGTGCCAGCAGCTCCGGGACTCCGGATCAGCCCCAGCATTTT. Amino acid sequence: CASSSGTPDQPQHF.